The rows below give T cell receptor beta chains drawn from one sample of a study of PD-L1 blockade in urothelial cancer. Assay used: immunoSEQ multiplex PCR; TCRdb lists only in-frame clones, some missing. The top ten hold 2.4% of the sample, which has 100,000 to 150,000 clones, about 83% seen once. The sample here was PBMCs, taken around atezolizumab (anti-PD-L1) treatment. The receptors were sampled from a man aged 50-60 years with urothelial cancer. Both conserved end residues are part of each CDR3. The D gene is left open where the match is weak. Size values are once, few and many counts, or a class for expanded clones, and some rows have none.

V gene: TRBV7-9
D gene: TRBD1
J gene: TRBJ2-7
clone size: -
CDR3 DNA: TGTGCCAGCAGCCACCGGGACAGTCACTACGAGCAGTACTTC
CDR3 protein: CASSHRDSHYEQYF

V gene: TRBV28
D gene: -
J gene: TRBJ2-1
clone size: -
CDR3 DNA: TGTGCTGCCCACTGGGGAGCCGAGCAGTTCTTC
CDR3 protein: CAAHWGAEQFF

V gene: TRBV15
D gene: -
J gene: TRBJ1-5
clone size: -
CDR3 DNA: TGTGCCACCAGCAGAGATATGAATCAGCCCCAGCATTTT
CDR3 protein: CATSRDMNQPQHF

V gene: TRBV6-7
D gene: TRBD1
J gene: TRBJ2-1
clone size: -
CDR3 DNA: TGTGCCAGCAGTTACTGGACAGGGGGCAATGAGCAGTTCTTC
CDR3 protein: CASSYWTGGNEQFF

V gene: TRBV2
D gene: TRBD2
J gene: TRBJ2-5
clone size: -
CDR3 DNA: TGTGCCAGCAGTGAAAATCGAGCGGGAGGAGTTGAGACCCAGTACTTC
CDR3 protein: CASSENRAGGVETQYF

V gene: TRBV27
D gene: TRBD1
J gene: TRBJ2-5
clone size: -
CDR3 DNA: TGTGCCAGCAGTTTTTGGACAGGGGGATCCCAAGAGACCCAGTACTTC
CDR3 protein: CASSFWTGGSQETQYF

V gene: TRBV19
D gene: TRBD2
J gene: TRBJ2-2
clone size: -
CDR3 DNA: TGTGCCAGTAGTATGAGGGAGGGAACCGGGGAGCTGTTTTTT
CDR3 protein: CASSMREGTGELFF

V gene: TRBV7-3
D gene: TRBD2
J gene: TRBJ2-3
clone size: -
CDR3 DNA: TGTGCCAGCAGCCCGCAGGGACTAGCGGGATATGTAGCAGATACGCAGTATTTT
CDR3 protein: CASSPQGLAGYVADTQYF

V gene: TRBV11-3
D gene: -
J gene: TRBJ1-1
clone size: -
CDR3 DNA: TGTGCCAGCAGCTTAGGGGGAGGTGGCACTGAAGCTTTCTTT
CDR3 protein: CASSLGGGGTEAFF

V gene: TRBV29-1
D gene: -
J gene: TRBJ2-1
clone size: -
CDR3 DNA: TGCAGCGTTGACGTATCACAGCAAGTCTACAATGAGCAGTTCTTC
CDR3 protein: CSVDVSQQVYNEQFF

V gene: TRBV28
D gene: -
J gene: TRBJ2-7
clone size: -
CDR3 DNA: TGTGCCAGCAGCCCGGGTCTTAGCGGTTACGAGCAGTACTTC
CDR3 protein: CASSPGLSGYEQYF

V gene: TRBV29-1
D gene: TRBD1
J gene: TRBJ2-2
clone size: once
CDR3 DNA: TGCAGCGTTGAAATAGGGGGCTATAGCGGGGAGCTGTTTTTT
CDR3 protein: CSVEIGGYSGELFF

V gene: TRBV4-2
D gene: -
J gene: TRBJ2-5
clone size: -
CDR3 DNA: TGTGCCAGCAGCCGTCGTTATAGCGGACAAGAGACCCAGTACTTC
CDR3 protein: CASSRRYSGQETQYF

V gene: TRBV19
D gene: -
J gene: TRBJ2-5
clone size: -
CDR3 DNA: TGTGCCAGTAGTATGGCGCATGCGTTCGCCTCAATCGGGGAGACCCAGTACTTC
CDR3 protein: CASSMAHAFASIGETQYF

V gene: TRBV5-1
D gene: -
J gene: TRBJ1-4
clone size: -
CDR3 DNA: TGCGCCAGCAGCACCCGGGGGACTAATGAAAAACTGTTTTTT
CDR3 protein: CASSTRGTNEKLFF

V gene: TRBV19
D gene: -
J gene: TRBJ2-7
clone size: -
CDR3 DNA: TGTGCCAGTAGTTCCTTCGTGACAGGATTGGGCTACGAGCAGTACTTC
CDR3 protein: CASSSFVTGLGYEQYF